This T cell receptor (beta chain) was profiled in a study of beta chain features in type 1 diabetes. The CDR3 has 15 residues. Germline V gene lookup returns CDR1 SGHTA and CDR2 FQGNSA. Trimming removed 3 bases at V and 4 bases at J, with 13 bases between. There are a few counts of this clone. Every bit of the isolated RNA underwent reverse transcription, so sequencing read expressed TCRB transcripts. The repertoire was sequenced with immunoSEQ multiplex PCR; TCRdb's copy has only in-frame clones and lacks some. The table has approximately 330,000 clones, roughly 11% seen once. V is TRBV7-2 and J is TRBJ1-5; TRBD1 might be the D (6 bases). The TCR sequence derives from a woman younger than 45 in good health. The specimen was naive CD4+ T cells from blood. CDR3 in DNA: TGTGCCAGCAGCTTTGCCGGGACAAGTAATCAGCCCCAGCATTTT. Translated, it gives CASSFAGTSNQPQHF.